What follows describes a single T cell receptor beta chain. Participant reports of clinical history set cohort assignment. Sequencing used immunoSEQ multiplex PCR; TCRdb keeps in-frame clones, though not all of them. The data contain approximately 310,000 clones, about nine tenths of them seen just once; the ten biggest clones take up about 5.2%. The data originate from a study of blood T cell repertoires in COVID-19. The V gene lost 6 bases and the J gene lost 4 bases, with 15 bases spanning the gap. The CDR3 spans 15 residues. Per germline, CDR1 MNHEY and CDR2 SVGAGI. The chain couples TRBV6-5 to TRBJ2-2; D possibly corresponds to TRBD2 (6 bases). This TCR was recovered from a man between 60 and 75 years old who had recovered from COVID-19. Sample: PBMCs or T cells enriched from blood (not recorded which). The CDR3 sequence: CASSSSGAGTGELFF. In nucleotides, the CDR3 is TGTGCCAGCAGCAGTAGCGGAGCCGGCACCGGGGAGCTGTTTTTT.